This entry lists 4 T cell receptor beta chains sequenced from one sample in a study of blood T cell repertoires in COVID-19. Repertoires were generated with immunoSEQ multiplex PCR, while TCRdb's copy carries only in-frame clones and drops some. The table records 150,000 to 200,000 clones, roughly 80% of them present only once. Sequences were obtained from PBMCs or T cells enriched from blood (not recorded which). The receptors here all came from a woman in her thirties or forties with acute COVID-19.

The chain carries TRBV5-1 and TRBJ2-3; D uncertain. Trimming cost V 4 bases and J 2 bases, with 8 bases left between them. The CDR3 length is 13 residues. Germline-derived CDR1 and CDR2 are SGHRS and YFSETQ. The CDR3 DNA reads TGCGCCAGCAGCATAGATGTCACAGATACGCAGTATTTT. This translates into CASSIDVTDTQYF.

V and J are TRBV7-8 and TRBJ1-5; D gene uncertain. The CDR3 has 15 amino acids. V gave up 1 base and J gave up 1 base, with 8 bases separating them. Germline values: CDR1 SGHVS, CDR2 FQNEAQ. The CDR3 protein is CASSLGTGSNQPQHF. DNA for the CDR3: TGTGCCAGCAGCTTAGGAACGGGGAGCAATCAGCCCCAGCATTTT.

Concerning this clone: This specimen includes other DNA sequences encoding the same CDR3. CDR3 DNA sequence: TGCGCCAGCAGCTTGGCTCAGGGTGGCAACACTGAAGCTTTCTTT. This encodes CASSLAQGGNTEAFF. This chain uses TRBV5-1 with TRBJ1-1; maybe TRBD1 (5 bases). The CDR3 has 15 amino acids. From germline, CDR1 is SGHRS and CDR2 YFSETQ. The V gene lost 0 bases and the J gene lost 2 bases, with 11 bases spanning the gap.

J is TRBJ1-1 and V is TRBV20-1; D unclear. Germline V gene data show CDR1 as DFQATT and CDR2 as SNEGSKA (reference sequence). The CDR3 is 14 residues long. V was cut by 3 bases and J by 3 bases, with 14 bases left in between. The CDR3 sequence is CSASSGGWDTEAFF. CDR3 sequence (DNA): TGCAGTGCTAGTTCAGGAGGGTGGGACACTGAAGCTTTCTTT.